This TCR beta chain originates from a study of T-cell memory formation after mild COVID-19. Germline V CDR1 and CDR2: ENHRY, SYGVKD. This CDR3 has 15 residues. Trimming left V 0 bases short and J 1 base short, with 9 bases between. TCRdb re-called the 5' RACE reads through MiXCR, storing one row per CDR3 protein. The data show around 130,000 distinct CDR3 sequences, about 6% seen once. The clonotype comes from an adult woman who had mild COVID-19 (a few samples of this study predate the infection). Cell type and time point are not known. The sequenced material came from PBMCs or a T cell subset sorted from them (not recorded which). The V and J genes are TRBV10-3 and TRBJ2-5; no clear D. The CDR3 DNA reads TGTGCCATCAGTGAGTCGACTCGGCCCCAAGAGACCCAGTACTTC. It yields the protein CAISESTRPQETQYF.